This T cell receptor (beta chain) was obtained from a study of T cells after yellow fever vaccination. In the study overall: Preparation used SMART-Seq v4 Ultra Low Input for the low-cell-number fractions.

5'RACE template switching produced TCR cDNA carrying a universal primer site and UMIs. MiXCR was run by TCRdb on the 5' RACE reads, yielding one entry per CDR3 protein. The sample contains around 30,000 distinct CDR3 sequences, over 9.5% of which appear only once. This clonotype has a count of ten or more. Germline CDR1 and CDR2: DFQATT and SNEGSKA (reference sequence). CDR3 size: 16 residues. With 0 bases removed from V and 0 bases from J, the gap between germline ends came to 15 bases. The source was PBMCs, either bulk or a sorted T-cell subset (CD4+, CD8+, memory, or dextramer-sorted; not recorded which), collected approximately 16 days after the first yellow fever vaccination. The rearrangement uses TRBV20-1 and TRBJ2-7, with D tentatively TRBD1 or TRBD2 (5 bases each). This sequence originates from a man aged 18 to 30 who received the YFV17D yellow fever vaccine. CDR3 in amino acids: CSARDLGTGRSYEQYF. The CDR3 DNA reads as TGCAGTGCTAGAGACCTCGGTACGGGGCGCTCCTACGAGCAGTACTTC.